One sample yielded the 29 T cell receptor beta chains listed below, sequenced in a study of blood T cell repertoires in COVID-19. Libraries were prepared by immunoSEQ multiplex PCR; TCRdb keeps only in-frame clonotypes and omits some of them. The sample consists of 100,000 to 110,000 clones, about 85% of them appearing once. Sequenced input: peripheral blood. The receptors here all came from a human donor in a cohort sampled during active COVID-19.

The rearrangement joins TRBV3-1 (or the pseudogene TRBV3-2) to TRBJ2-3; 10 bases line up with TRBD2. Germline CDR1 and CDR2: LGHDT and YNNKEL (reference sequence). The CDR3 has 17 amino acids. Germline trimming cut 4 bases from V and 3 bases from J; bases unmatched to any gene: 10. In nucleotides, the CDR3 is TGTGCCAGCAGCCGCCGGACTAGCGGAGGAGTAACAGATACGCAGTATTTT. Translated: CASSRRTSGGVTDTQYF.

This chain links TRBV25-1 with TRBJ2-1, with D unclear. The ends were cut back, 4 bases at V and 3 bases at J, with 13 bases in the middle. Germline CDR1 reads MGHDK; CDR2 reads SYGVNS. The CDR3 runs 15 residues. This CDR3 reads CASSAHGAVYNEQFF. In DNA form, the CDR3 reads TGTGCCAGCAGTGCGCATGGTGCGGTCTACAATGAGCAGTTCTTC. Full variable domain (outside the CDR3, taken from reference TRBV25-1 and TRBJ2-1): EADIYQTPRYLVIGTGKKITLECSQTMGHDKMYWYQQDPGMELHLIHYSYGVNSTEKGDLSSESTVSRIRTEHFPLTLESARPSHTSQYLCASSAHGAVYNEQFFGPGTRLTVL.

The chain carries TRBV7-2 and TRBJ2-1, with TRBD1 identical over 7 bases. The germline V gene encodes CDR1 SGHTA and CDR2 FQGNSA. V was clipped by 5 bases and J by 6 bases; unmatched bases: 7. The length of the CDR3 is 14 residues. CDR3 sequence reads: CASSLGQSTNEQFF. CDR3 DNA: TGTGCCAGCAGCCTGGGACAGAGCACCAATGAGCAGTTCTTC.

This chain uses TRBV25-1 with TRBJ2-7, with TRBD1 matching over 7 bases. J lost 2 bases, V lost 7 bases, and 8 bases had no gene match. The V gene's germline CDR1 is MGHDK and CDR2 SYGVNS. CDR3 length equals 14 residues. The CDR3 DNA is TGTGCCAGCATCGACAGGGTGCCCCCCTACGAGCAGTACTTC. It codes for CASIDRVPPYEQYF.

In nucleotides, the CDR3 is TGCGCCAGCAGCTTGGGACAGGGAGAGACCCAGTACTTC. Protein sequence: CASSLGQGETQYF. This chain joins TRBV5-1 and TRBJ2-5, with 7 positions matching TRBD1. The CDR3 has 13 amino acids. Germline V gene lookup returns CDR1 SGHRS and CDR2 YFSETQ. The trim removed 0 bases at V and 4 bases at J, leaving 0 bases unmatched.

The rearrangement joins TRBV18 to TRBJ2-7, with D unclear. The CDR3 totals 13 residues. Trimming removed 0 bases at V and 6 bases at J, with 9 bases between. Germline V gene lookup returns CDR1 KGHSH and CDR2 LQKENI. The CDR3 region is CASSPPMEFEQYF. The DNA for the CDR3 is TGTGCCAGCTCACCACCGATGGAGTTCGAGCAGTACTTC.

The rearrangement links TRBV5-4 to TRBJ1-2, with D maybe TRBD1 (6 bases). The CDR3 contains 14 residues. Germline CDR1 SGHNT, CDR2 YYREEE (reference sequence). Trimming took 2 bases from V and 4 from J, leaving 12 bases between them. The CDR3 region has the DNA TGTGCCAGCAGCTTACAGGGTGATGTCTATGGCTACACCTTC. Its translation: CASSLQGDVYGYTF.

The chain has TRBV6-5 and TRBJ2-1; perhaps TRBD2 as D (5 bases). There are 13 residues in the CDR3. The germline gives CDR1 MNHEY, CDR2 SVGAGI. V dropped 2 bases and J dropped 8 bases, with 10 bases sitting between them. The DNA of the CDR3 is TGTGCCAGCAGTTACCTAGCCGGGGATGAGCAGTTCTTC. Protein sequence: CASSYLAGDEQFF.

The V call is TRBV10-3, the J call TRBJ2-7, with D possibly TRBD1 on 5 matching bases. Germline CDR1 is ENHRY and CDR2 is SYGVKD. The V gene lost 0 bases and the J gene lost 1 base, with 7 bases spanning the gap. The CDR3 totals 14 residues. CDR3 residues: CAISESGQSYEQYF. The CDR3 region has the DNA TGTGCCATCAGTGAGTCGGGGCAGTCCTACGAGCAGTACTTC.

The genes are TRBV9 and TRBJ2-7, with TRBD1 as a possible D gene (6 bases). The CDR3 contains 15 residues. Germline CDR1 SGDLS, CDR2 YYNGEE. The ends were cut back, 3 bases at V and 4 bases at J, with 17 bases in the middle. CDR3 DNA sequence: TGTGCCAGCAGCGCACGGACAGAAAGCTTTTACGAGCAGTACTTC. Translated, it gives CASSARTESFYEQYF. Using reference TRBV9 and TRBJ2-7 for the parts outside the CDR3, the full variable domain is DSGVTQTPKHLITATGQRVTLRCSPRSGDLSVYWYQQSLDQGLQFLIQYYNGEERAKGNILERFSAQQFPDLHSELNLSSLELGDSALYFCASSARTESFYEQYFGPGTRLTVT.

The genes are TRBV6-5 and TRBJ1-1; 7 bases match TRBD1. In germline, CDR1 is MNHEY, CDR2 SVGAGI. The trim removed 6 bases at V and 0 bases at J, leaving 7 bases unmatched. The CDR3 has 15 residues. Written as DNA, the CDR3 is TGTGCCAGCAGACCGGGACAGCTTATGAACACTGAAGCTTTCTTT. This sequence encodes CASRPGQLMNTEAFF.

This rearrangement joins TRBV11-2 to TRBJ2-7, with D perhaps TRBD1 (6 bases). Trimming pared 4 bases from V and 6 bases from J, leaving 22 bases between. The germline V gene encodes CDR1 SGHAT and CDR2 FQNNGV. The CDR3 extends over 16 amino acids. The CDR3 DNA sequence: TGTGCCAGCAGCTACGGGACACCCGGGGTAAGGGCCGAGCAGTACTTC. This sequence encodes CASSYGTPGVRAEQYF.

This clone was observed a few times. The V and J genes are TRBV4-1 and TRBJ1-1, with unresolved D. CDR1 is MGHRA, CDR2 YSYEKL, per germline. The CDR3 consists of 16 residues. The V end lost 1 base, the J end lost 0 bases, and 12 bases lay between the germline ends. DNA of the CDR3: TGCGCCAGCAGCCAAGGGTTCTCGAGGCTGAACACTGAAGCTTTCTTT. Its protein is CASSQGFSRLNTEAFF.

The chain joins TRBV15 to TRBJ1-6; possibly TRBD1 for D (5 bases). In germline, CDR1 is LNHNV, CDR2 YYDKDF (reference sequence). The CDR3 runs to 16 residues. Trimming removed 0 bases at V and 10 bases at J, with 16 bases between. The CDR3: CATSRDRGRAGSPLHF. CDR3 DNA: TGTGCCACCAGCAGAGATCGTGGCAGGGCCGGATCACCCCTCCACTTT.

V is TRBV2 and J is TRBJ2-7; unclear D gene. This CDR3 is 12 amino acids long. Germline loops: CDR1 SNHLY, CDR2 FYNNEI. Trimming took 2 bases from V and 2 from J, leaving 4 bases between them. The CDR3: CASSERAYEQYF. Here the CDR3 DNA reads TGTGCCAGCAGTGAACGGGCCTACGAGCAGTACTTC.

The chain employs TRBV27 and TRBJ1-6, with D perhaps TRBD1 (6 bases). This CDR3 region has 15 residues. Germline V lookup: CDR1 MNHEY, CDR2 SMNVEV (reference sequence). The ends were cut back, 2 bases at V and 6 bases at J, with 11 bases in the middle. The chain's CDR3 is CASSLVPDSNSPLHF. In nucleotides, the CDR3 is TGTGCCAGCAGTTTAGTCCCGGACAGTAATTCACCCCTCCACTTT.

This clone was seen just once. The CDR3 region has the DNA TGTGCCAGCAACCAAGTCACTGGACGGACTACTGCTTTCTTT. Translation gives CASNQVTGRTTAFF. The chain links TRBV2 to TRBJ1-1, with unresolved D. The CDR3 contains 14 residues. Looked up from germline, CDR1 is SNHLY and CDR2 is FYNNEI. With 7 bases removed from V and 11 bases from J, the gap between germline ends came to 23 bases.

This rearrangement joins TRBV3-1 (or the pseudogene TRBV3-2) to TRBJ2-3, with 7 bases lining up with TRBD1. CDR3 length: 14 amino acids. Germline-derived CDR1 and CDR2 are LGHDT and YNNKEL (reference sequence). J was trimmed by 0 bases and V by 4 bases; bases with no gene match: 1. The CDR3 bases are TGTGCCAGCAGCCGGACAGGAAGCACAGATACGCAGTATTTT. Protein product: CASSRTGSTDTQYF.

This chain links TRBV4-3 with TRBJ2-1; 7 bases match TRBD2. CDR3 size: 17 residues. The junction had 9 bases not matched to a gene; V was cut back by 4 bases and J by 0 bases. Germline-derived CDR1 and CDR2 are LGHNA and YSLEER. CDR3 region: CASSRTTGGNSYNEQFF. CDR3 bases: TGCGCCAGCAGCCGGACCACGGGAGGCAACTCCTACAATGAGCAGTTCTTC.

This clone was picked up one time. The chain recombines TRBV7-2 with TRBJ2-7; 7 bases are a match to TRBD2. CDR3 length equals 14 residues. Germline trimming cut 0 bases from V and 9 bases from J; bases unmatched to any gene: 8. The germline gives CDR1 SGHTA, CDR2 FQGNSA. CDR3 sequence (DNA): TGTGCCAGCAGCTTAGCGGGAGGGCCTTTGGGGCAGTACTTC. As protein: CASSLAGGPLGQYF.

CDR3 coding DNA: TGTGCCGTAGTAGCGGGGGCTGGTAACAATGAGCAGTTCTTC. Protein: CAVVAGAGNNEQFF. This rearrangement joins TRBV10-3 to TRBJ2-1, with 9 bases that match TRBD2. The CDR3 loop spans 14 amino acids. The ends lost 11 bases at V and 5 bases at J; junction bases unmatched: 10. In germline, CDR1 is ENHRY, CDR2 SYGVKD.

The V gene is TRBV30, the J gene TRBJ1-1; no clear D gene. There are 13 residues in the CDR3. The V gene lost 3 bases and the J gene lost 4 bases, with 12 bases spanning the gap. Germline V CDR1 and CDR2: GTSNPN, SVGIG (reference sequence). The CDR3 spells CAWSPGEGTEAFF. CDR3 nucleotides: TGTGCCTGGAGCCCGGGCGAGGGCACTGAAGCTTTCTTT.

The V gene is TRBV28, the J gene TRBJ1-2; 8 nucleotides match TRBD1. V lost 6 bases and J lost 3; bases outside the gene matches: 6. Per germline, CDR1 MDHEN and CDR2 SYDVKM. The CDR3 spans 14 residues. The CDR3 bases are TGTGCCAGCAGCTTGGGACAGGTTGACTATGGCTACACCTTC. Protein sequence: CASSLGQVDYGYTF.

The V gene is TRBV6-2 or TRBV6-3, the J gene TRBJ2-1, with TRBD2 identical over 8 bases. The germline V gene has CDR1 MNHEY and CDR2 SVGEGT. With V trimmed by 6 bases and J by 4 bases, 2 bases remained unmatched. The CDR3 loop spans 13 amino acids. CDR3 coding DNA: TGTGCCAGCAGCATAGCGGGGTACAATGAGCAGTTCTTC. Translation: CASSIAGYNEQFF.

The V call is TRBV7-9, the J call TRBJ2-5; 9 nucleotides line up with TRBD1. There are 14 residues in the CDR3. Per the germline V gene, CDR1 is SEHNR and CDR2 is FQNEAQ (reference sequence). V shed 2 bases, J shed 6 bases, and the junction held 4 bases outside the gene matches. CDR3 bases: TGTGCCAGCAGCTTATTACAGGGGGCGCAGACCCAGTACTTC. Its protein is CASSLLQGAQTQYF. Filled out from reference TRBV7-9 and TRBJ2-5, the complete variable domain reads DTGVSQNPRHKITKRGQNVTFRCDPISEHNRLYWYRQTLGQGPEFLTYFQNEAQLEKSRLLSDRFSAERPKGSFSTLEIQRTEQGDSAMYLCASSLLQGAQTQYFGPGTRLLVL.

This chain links TRBV7-2 with TRBJ2-6, with 9 positions matching TRBD1. The length of the CDR3 is 17 residues. Looked up from germline, CDR1 is SGHTA and CDR2 is FQGNSA. Trimming cost V 4 bases and J 2 bases; bases outside gene matches: 6. CDR3 coding DNA: TGTGCCAGCAGCTCCGGGACAGGGAACCCTGGGGCCAACGTCCTGACTTTC. Its protein product is CASSSGTGNPGANVLTF.

This chain's CDR3 is CASSPLRLTDTQYF. CDR3 DNA sequence: TGTGCCAGCAGTCCCTTGCGCCTCACAGATACGCAGTATTTT. The V call is TRBV6-2 or TRBV6-3, the J call TRBJ2-3, with unresolved D. The V and J ends lost 5 bases and 2 bases respectively, with 11 bases between them. Looked up from germline, CDR1 is MNHEY and CDR2 is SVGEGT. The CDR3 loop spans 14 amino acids.

V usage is TRBV6-5 and J usage is TRBJ2-7, with D possibly being TRBD1 (6 bases). V was pared by 10 bases and J by 10 bases, with 26 bases between. Germline CDR1 MNHEY, CDR2 SVGAGI. The CDR3 runs 14 residues. The CDR3 loop reads CATRAPADSLKQYF. The CDR3 DNA reads as TGTGCCACCCGAGCCCCCGCGGACAGCCTTAAACAGTACTTC.

The rearrangement joins TRBV7-2 to TRBJ2-7, with D unclear. V was clipped by 6 bases and J by 1 base, with 7 bases between them. Germline V gene data show CDR1 as SGHTA and CDR2 as FQGNSA. This CDR3 contains 12 residues. The CDR3 spells CASRRNSYEQYF. In DNA form, the CDR3 reads TGTGCCAGCAGGCGAAATTCCTACGAGCAGTACTTC. Full variable domain (rest looked up from reference TRBV7-2 and TRBJ2-7): GAGVSQSPSNKVTEKGKDVELRCDPISGHTALYWYRQSLGQGLEFLIYFQGNSAPDKSGLPSDRFSAERTGGSVSTLTIQRTQQEDSAVYLCASRRNSYEQYFGPGTRLTVT.